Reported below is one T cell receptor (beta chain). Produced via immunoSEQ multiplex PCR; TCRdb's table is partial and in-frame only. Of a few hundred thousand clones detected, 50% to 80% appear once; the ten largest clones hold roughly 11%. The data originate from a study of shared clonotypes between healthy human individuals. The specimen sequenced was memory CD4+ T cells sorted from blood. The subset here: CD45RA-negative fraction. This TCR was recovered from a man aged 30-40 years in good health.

For the CDR3, the DNA is TGCGCCAGCAGCCAAGATCCAGCGGGAGTGGTAGTAGAGCAGTTCTTC. This translates into CASSQDPAGVVVEQFF. V is TRBV4-1 and J is TRBJ2-1; 8 bases align to TRBD2. This CDR3 comprises 16 residues. The trim removed 0 bases at V and 10 bases at J, leaving 11 bases unmatched. The germline V gene encodes CDR1 MGHRA and CDR2 YSYEKL.